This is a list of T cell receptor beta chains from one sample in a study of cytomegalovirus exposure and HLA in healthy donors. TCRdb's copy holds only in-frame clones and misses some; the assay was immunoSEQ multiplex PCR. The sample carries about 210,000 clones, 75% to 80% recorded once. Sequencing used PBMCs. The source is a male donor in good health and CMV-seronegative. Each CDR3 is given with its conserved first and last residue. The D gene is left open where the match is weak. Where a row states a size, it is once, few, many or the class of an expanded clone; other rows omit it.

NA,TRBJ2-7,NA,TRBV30,CAWGTGVYEQYF,TGTGCCTGGGGAACGGGAGTCTACGAGCAGTACTTC
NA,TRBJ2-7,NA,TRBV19,CASSILAADYEQYF,TGTGCCAGTAGTATCCTGGCAGCTGACTACGAGCAGTACTTC
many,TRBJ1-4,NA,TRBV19,CASSILRQEKLFF,TGTGCCAGTAGTATATTGAGGCAGGAAAAACTGTTTTTT
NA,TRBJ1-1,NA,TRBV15,CATSRVGGVGAEAFF,TGTGCCACCAGCAGAGTGGGAGGGGTAGGTGCTGAAGCTTTCTTT
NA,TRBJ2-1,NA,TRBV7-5,CVRGPCPEQFF,TGTGTCAGAGGCCCATGTCCCGAGCAGTTCTTC
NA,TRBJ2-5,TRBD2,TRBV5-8,CASSLLTSGGAGALLETQYF,TGTGCCAGCAGCTTACTGACTAGCGGGGGGGCGGGTGCCCTCCTGGAGACCCAGTACTTC
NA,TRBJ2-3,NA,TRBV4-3,CASSQVVPPSTDTQYF,TGCGCCAGCAGCCAAGTAGTACCCCCGAGCACAGATACGCAGTATTTT
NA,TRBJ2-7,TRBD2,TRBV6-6,CASRGGTSFEQYF,TGTGCCAGCAGGGGGGGGACTAGTTTCGAGCAGTACTTC
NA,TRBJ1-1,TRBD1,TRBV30,CAFGTGNTEAFF,TGTGCCTTCGGGACAGGGAACACTGAAGCTTTCTTT
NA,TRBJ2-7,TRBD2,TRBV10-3,CAIGTSGRKSYEQYF,TGTGCCATCGGGACTAGCGGGAGAAAGAGCTACGAGCAGTACTTC
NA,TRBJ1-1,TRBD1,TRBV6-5,CASSKQGIPEAFF,TGTGCCAGCAGTAAACAGGGGATCCCTGAAGCTTTCTTT